One and the same sample provided the 28 T cell receptor beta chains below, sequenced in a study of regulatory T cells in long-lasting Graves disease. Regarding time point: newly diagnosed GD, antithyroid drugs for less than 3 months. Isolated PBMC RNA provided the starting material for the TCR library. Both iRepertoire HTBI primers and Arm-PCR of CDR3 regions were used to build the TCR beta libraries. One entry per CDR3 protein results from TCRdb running MiXCR on the multiplex PCR reads. Among hundreds of thousands of distinct CDR3 sequences listed, 16% were seen once. This sample was also put to use in a study of T cells in Graves' hyperthyroidism and ophthalmopathy.

The sample consisted of peripheral blood mononuclear cells (PBMCs), taken at new diagnosis, from a patient treated with antithyroid drugs. Source of these receptors: a woman in her 30s with Graves disease.

This clonotype was counted at least ten times. The V call is TRBV24-1, the J call TRBJ2-3, with D unresolved. Trimming left V 4 bases short and J 0 bases short, with 16 bases between. This CDR3 region has 17 residues. Germline CDR1 KGHDR, CDR2 SFDVKD. CDR3 region: CATSDPTPSKSTDTQYF. The CDR3 DNA reads TGTGCCACCAGTGACCCAACTCCCTCAAAGAGCACAGATACGCAGTATTTT.

A few counts support this clonotype. The rearrangement joins TRBV6-7 to TRBJ1-5; tentatively, D is TRBD1 (6 bases). TRBV6-7 is identified as an open reading frame with a role that is uncertain. V was trimmed by 9 bases and J by 4 bases, leaving 13 bases between them. CDR3 length: 13 residues. The CDR3: CASTRQGNQPQHF. For the CDR3, the DNA is TGTGCCAGTACCCGGCAGGGGAATCAGCCCCAGCATTTT.

This clonotype was seen at least ten times. The gene calls are TRBV14 and TRBJ1-6; no clear D. The CDR3 runs 14 residues. With 0 bases removed from V and 5 bases from J, the gap between germline ends came to 5 bases. Looked up from germline, CDR1 is SGHDN and CDR2 is FVKESK. In DNA form, the CDR3 reads TGTGCCAGCAGCCAAGACATCCATAATTCACCCCTCCACTTT. Amino acid sequence: CASSQDIHNSPLHF.

This clonotype has ten or more counts. The rearrangement joins TRBV30 to TRBJ2-2; D is undetermined. Germline CDR1 GTSNPN, CDR2 SVGIG (reference sequence). This CDR3 is 13 amino acids long. V lost 5 bases and J 2 bases, leaving 9 bases between the germline ends. CDR3 sequence reads: CAWDRVNTGELFF. The DNA of the CDR3 is TGTGCCTGGGATAGGGTTAACACCGGGGAGCTGTTTTTT.

On this clonotype itself: A read error may explain this, as a much larger clone is one base away. The chain carries TRBV2 and TRBJ2-7; either TRBD1 or TRBD2 may supply D (7 bases each). Germline lookup yields CDR1 SNHLY and CDR2 FYNNEI. V was trimmed by 6 bases and J by 0 bases, leaving 21 bases between them. CDR3 length: 17 amino acids. The CDR3 here is CASSGRTAGQNSYEQYF. The CDR3 nucleotides are TGTGCCAGCAGCGGAAGAACAGCGGGACAGAACTCCTACGAGCAGTACTTC.

CDR3 amino acids: CASHDRGRGNQPQHF. The DNA of the CDR3 is TGTGCCAGCCACGACAGGGGCCGTGGCAATCAGCCCCAGCATTTT. This chain joins TRBV28 and TRBJ1-5, with TRBD1 identical over 8 bases. CDR3 length equals 15 residues. The germline V gene encodes CDR1 MDHEN and CDR2 SYDVKM. J gave up 2 bases and V 8 bases, and 8 bases lay outside the gene matches.

The chain uses TRBV20-1 and TRBJ2-1; TRBD1 matches at 9 bases. CDR1 is DFQATT, CDR2 SNEGSKA, per germline (reference sequence). The CDR3 totals 16 residues. The ends lost 0 bases at V and 11 bases at J; junction bases unmatched: 14. In DNA, the CDR3 is TGCAGTGCTAGAGATCTGGTAACAGGGGGCGAGAATAAGCAGTTCTTC. This translates into CSARDLVTGGENKQFF.

This clonotype has only a few counts. The V call is TRBV20-1, the J call TRBJ1-5; 10 nucleotides agree with TRBD1. Trimming removed 3 bases from V and 3 bases from J; junction bases left unmatched: 5. The germline gives CDR1 DFQATT, CDR2 SNEGSKA (reference sequence). There are 15 residues in the CDR3. CDR3 nucleotide sequence: TGCAGTGCTAGGATGACAGGGGGCCTCAATCAGCCCCAGCATTTT. Translated: CSARMTGGLNQPQHF.

This clonotype was observed a few times. V usage is TRBV5-1 and J usage is TRBJ1-1; D unresolved. The CDR3 is 13 amino acids. Per germline, CDR1 SGHRS and CDR2 YFSETQ. V was clipped by 4 bases and J by 6 bases, with 13 bases between them. The DNA for the CDR3 is TGCGCCAGCAGCCCCGGCGGGGTATCTGAAGCTTTCTTT. Translated: CASSPGGVSEAFF.

The chain links TRBV6-2 or TRBV6-3 to TRBJ2-2, with 8 bases lining up with TRBD2. This CDR3 is 16 amino acids long. Germline V lookup: CDR1 MNHEY, CDR2 SVGEGT. Germline trimming cut 5 bases from V and 4 bases from J; bases unmatched to any gene: 9. The CDR3 DNA reads TGTGCCAGCAGTCTAATAAGCGGGAGAAGCACCGGGGAGCTGTTTTTT. Translation: CASSLISGRSTGELFF.

Ten or more counts support this clonotype. The chain carries TRBV7-2 and TRBJ2-5, with 10 bases that match TRBD2. This CDR3 comprises 14 residues. Trimming took 4 bases from V and 2 from J; bases not matched to a gene: 1. Germline loops: CDR1 SGHTA, CDR2 FQGNSA. CDR3 nucleotide sequence: TGTGCCAGCAGCTGGACTAGCGGTCAAGAGACCCAGTACTTC. Translating gives CASSWTSGQETQYF. The variable domain in full, with the rest retrieved from reference TRBV7-2 and TRBJ2-5, is GAGVSQSPSNKVTEKGKDVELRCDPISGHTALYWYRQSLGQGLEFLIYFQGNSAPDKSGLPSDRFSAERTGGSVSTLTIQRTQQEDSAVYLCASSWTSGQETQYFGPGTRLLVL.

V usage is TRBV18 and J usage is TRBJ1-1; D uncertain. The V end was cut by 5 bases, the J end by 10 bases, with 11 bases between. CDR3 size: 11 residues. Germline-derived CDR1 and CDR2 are KGHSH and LQKENI. The CDR3 DNA is TGTGCCAGCTCAGCGGGCCCTGGAGCTTTCTTT. Amino acid sequence: CASSAGPGAFF. Full variable domain (missing parts from reference TRBV18 and TRBJ1-1): NAGVMQNPRHLVRRRGQEARLRCSPMKGHSHVYWYRQLPEEGLKFMVYLQKENIIDESGMPKERFSAEFPKEGPSILRIQQVVRGDSAAYFCASSAGPGAFFGQGTRLTVV.

V and J are TRBV6-1 and TRBJ2-7, with D unclear. V lost 8 bases and J 4 bases, leaving 12 bases between the germline ends. The CDR3 spans 12 residues. Germline V gene data show CDR1 as MNHNS and CDR2 as SASEGT. The chain's CDR3 is CASPGCRYEQYF. CDR3 bases: TGTGCCAGCCCGGGCTGTCGGTACGAGCAGTACTTC.

This clonotype was recorded once. A read error is possible here, since a much larger clone lies one base away. This chain connects TRBV7-2 to TRBJ1-2; TRBD1 matches at 7 bases. Germline CDR1 reads SGHTA; CDR2 reads FQGNSA. The CDR3 is made up of 14 amino acids. V was clipped by 4 bases and J by 1 base; unmatched bases: 3. The CDR3 spells CASSSTGVNYGYTF. The DNA for the CDR3 is TGTGCCAGCAGCTCCACAGGGGTTAACTATGGCTACACCTTC.

The chain is built from TRBV5-1 and TRBJ1-4, with D unclear. V was cut by 3 bases and J by 0 bases, with 12 bases left in between. This CDR3 region has 16 residues. The V gene's germline CDR1 is SGHRS and CDR2 YFSETQ. The CDR3 bases are TGCGCCAGCAGCTACCCGACCGGGGCAACTAATGAAAAACTGTTTTTT. Its protein product is CASSYPTGATNEKLFF.

In its sample, this clonotype was seen a few times. This chain connects TRBV9 to TRBJ2-7; D may be TRBD1 (6 bases). The CDR3 extends over 16 amino acids. V was trimmed by 4 bases and J by 2 bases, leaving 19 bases between them. Germline lookup yields CDR1 SGDLS and CDR2 YYNGEE. CDR3 loop: CASSPSVGTLAYEQYF. As DNA, the CDR3 is TGTGCCAGCAGCCCCTCCGTGGGGACACTCGCCTACGAGCAGTACTTC.

There are a few counts of this clonotype. J is TRBJ1-5 and V is TRBV28, with 7 bases that match TRBD1. Germline assignment: CDR1 MDHEN and CDR2 SYDVKM. The junction had 10 bases not matched to a gene; V was cut back by 5 bases and J by 3 bases. The CDR3 covers 16 residues. The CDR3 loop reads CASSPKQGVFNQPQHF. In DNA form, the CDR3 reads TGTGCCAGCAGTCCGAAGCAGGGGGTGTTCAATCAGCCCCAGCATTTT.

V usage is TRBV28 and J usage is TRBJ2-3, with 10 bases identical to TRBD1. The CDR3 is 16 residues long. The trim removed 6 bases at V and 6 bases at J, leaving 12 bases unmatched. The germline gives CDR1 MDHEN, CDR2 SYDVKM. Written as DNA, the CDR3 is TGTGCCAGCAGCCCCGGGACAGGGGCGTACCTGGATACGCAGTATTTT. Protein sequence: CASSPGTGAYLDTQYF.

The chain employs TRBV28 and TRBJ2-3, with 7 bases identical to TRBD1. The DNA end is a closer match to TRBJ1-5, so the J assignment may be wrong. The germline V gene encodes CDR1 MDHEN and CDR2 SYDVKM. The CDR3 consists of 15 residues. The CDR3 coding sequence is TGTGCCAGCAGCATAAGTGTAGGGGGGACAGATACGCAGCATTTT. This codes for CASSISVGGTDTQHF.

The chain carries TRBV7-3 and TRBJ1-4, with 7 bases matching TRBD1. Germline V lookup: CDR1 SGHTA, CDR2 FQGTGA. The V and J ends lost 4 bases and 5 bases, in that order; junction bases with no gene match: 4. The CDR3 consists of 14 residues. This chain's CDR3 is CASSSGTENEKLFF. The CDR3 DNA reads TGTGCCAGCAGCTCCGGGACAGAGAATGAAAAACTGTTTTTT.

This clonotype was seen at least ten times. V gene TRBV2 combines with J gene TRBJ1-6; tentatively, D is TRBD1 (5 bases). The CDR3 contains 16 residues. The germline V and J ends were trimmed by 7 bases and 7 bases, with 20 bases remaining between them. In germline, CDR1 is SNHLY, CDR2 FYNNEI. CDR3 in amino acids: CASTRIGRWGNSPLHF. In DNA, the CDR3 is TGTGCCAGCACCAGGATTGGGCGATGGGGGAATTCACCCCTCCACTTT.

The chain employs TRBV28 and TRBJ2-7, with D perhaps matching TRBD1 or TRBD2 (6 bases each). The CDR3 length is 15 residues. Trimming shortened V by 3 bases and J by 6 bases, and 18 bases separated the two germline ends. Per germline, CDR1 MDHEN and CDR2 SYDVKM. The CDR3 DNA sequence: TGTGCCAGCAGTTTCCTCACCCCGGGGGCAACCGAGCAGTACTTC. It yields the protein CASSFLTPGATEQYF. The entire variable domain, with the rest obtained from reference TRBV28 and TRBJ2-7, is as follows: DVKVTQSSRYLVKRTGEKVFLECVQDMDHENMFWYRQDPGLGLRLIYFSYDVKMKEKGDIPEGYSVSREKKERFSLILESASTNQTSMYLCASSFLTPGATEQYFGPGTRLTVT.

This clonotype has only a few counts. The J gene is TRBJ2-1, the V gene TRBV2; tentatively, D is TRBD2 (5 bases). Germline values: CDR1 SNHLY, CDR2 FYNNEI. Trimming took off 6 bases at V and 9 bases at J, with 18 bases between the two ends. This CDR3 is 14 amino acids long. The CDR3 DNA is TGTGCCAGCAGCCCACTAGTGGCCAAGGGTGAGCAGTTCTTC. Its protein is CASSPLVAKGEQFF.

As for this clonotype: A much larger clone differs from this one at a single base, so this may be a read error. This rearrangement joins TRBV11-1 to TRBJ2-1, with a tentative D call TRBD1 (5 bases). This CDR3 comprises 16 residues. Germline-derived CDR1 and CDR2 are SGHAT and FQDESV (reference sequence). CDR3 residues: CASGLEGASSYNEQFF. CDR3 DNA: TGTGCCAGCGGCTTAGAAGGGGCGAGCTCCTACAATGAGCAGTTCTTC.

This clonotype showed up many times. The V call is TRBV19, the J call TRBJ1-1; 8 bases fit TRBD1. The CDR3 loop spans 16 amino acids. Germline CDR1 and CDR2: LNHDA and SQIVND (reference sequence). Trimming took 7 bases from V and 0 from J; bases not matched to a gene: 10. CDR3 in DNA: TGTGCCAGTATACGGAAGCCAGGGGGCATGAACACTGAAGCTTTCTTT. It codes for CASIRKPGGMNTEAFF.

This clonotype was counted only a few times. The V and J genes are TRBV7-9 and TRBJ1-3, with 7 bases identical to TRBD1. J was trimmed by 2 bases and V by 0 bases; bases with no gene match: 7. The germline V gene has CDR1 SEHNR and CDR2 FQNEAQ (reference sequence). The CDR3 spans 17 residues. DNA for the CDR3: TGTGCCAGCAGCTTAGCCCCTGGACAGGCGGCTGGAAACACCATATATTTT. It is translated as CASSLAPGQAAGNTIYF.

J is TRBJ2-3 and V is TRBV4-1; 8 nucleotides align to TRBD2. The CDR3 is 18 residues long. J lost 5 bases, V lost 0 bases, and 13 bases had no gene match. Germline V lookup: CDR1 MGHRA, CDR2 YSYEKL. CDR3 sequence (DNA): TGCGCCAGCAGCCAAGAGAGGGGAAGCGGGAGCCGTAGAGATACGCAGTATTTT. This codes for CASSQERGSGSRRDTQYF.

Note on this clonotype: A single base separates this from a much larger clone, so it may be a read error. This chain uses TRBV27 with TRBJ1-3, with TRBD1 matching 10 bases. V trimming: 5 bases; J trimming: 0 bases; junction bases outside the gene matches: 10. This CDR3 is built from 18 residues. The germline CDR1 and CDR2 sequences are MNHEY and SMNVEV (reference sequence). The CDR3 protein is CASSDSGQGRFSGNTIYF. In DNA form, the CDR3 reads TGTGCCAGCAGTGATTCGGGACAGGGGAGGTTCTCTGGAAACACCATATATTTT.